One and the same sample provided the 4 T cell receptor beta chains below, sequenced in a study of T cells after yellow fever vaccination. TCRdb independently ran MiXCR on the 5' RACE reads; one entry per CDR3 protein. The data hold 60,000 to 85,000 distinct CDR3 sequences, with less than 8.5% observed a single time. The material sequenced was CD8+ T cells sorted from PBMCs, taken roughly 45 days after the first yellow fever vaccination. These receptors were taken from a man between 18 and 29 years old who received the YFV17D yellow fever vaccine.

In the case of this clonotype: A much larger clonotype is one base distant, so this may be a read error. J is TRBJ2-7 and V is TRBV27, with D possibly matching TRBD2 (6 bases). The CDR3 totals 13 residues. Germline V lookup: CDR1 MNHEY, CDR2 SMNVEV (reference sequence). The DNA for the CDR3 is TGTGCCAGCAGTTTTCGGGGGTTGTACGAGCAGGACTTC. Residues: CASSFRGLYEQDF.

In this sample, this clonotype turned up many times. The genes are TRBV5-1 and TRBJ2-1; D is ambiguous. Germline CDR1 is SGHRS and CDR2 is YFSETQ. Between the trimmed V and J ends, which lost 0 bases and 2 bases, there was a span of 12 bases. This CDR3 is 16 amino acids long. CDR3 in DNA: TGCGCCAGCAGCTTGGCCTCGGTGGCCCCCTACAATGAGCAGTTCTTC. Translated, it gives CASSLASVAPYNEQFF.

In its sample, this clonotype was seen many times. The J gene is TRBJ2-3, the V gene TRBV10-3; TRBD1 agrees at 8 bases. CDR1 is ENHRY and CDR2 is SYGVKD in the germline V gene. The CDR3 consists of 16 residues. V dropped 2 bases and J dropped 2; count of bases not matched to a gene: 6. This chain's CDR3 is CAISEGQGENTDTQYF. Here the CDR3 DNA reads TGTGCCATCAGTGAGGGACAGGGAGAGAACACAGATACGCAGTATTTT.

By its share, this clonotype is medium-sized. The chain couples TRBV6-4 to TRBJ2-3; 11 nucleotides align to TRBD2. Unmatched junction bases numbered 0, after V lost 3 bases and J lost 1 base. The length of the CDR3 is 15 residues. Germline V lookup: CDR1 MRHNA, CDR2 SNTAGT. The CDR3 sequence is CASSETSGGTDTQYF. As DNA, the CDR3 is TGTGCCAGCAGTGAGACTAGCGGGGGCACAGATACGCAGTATTTT.